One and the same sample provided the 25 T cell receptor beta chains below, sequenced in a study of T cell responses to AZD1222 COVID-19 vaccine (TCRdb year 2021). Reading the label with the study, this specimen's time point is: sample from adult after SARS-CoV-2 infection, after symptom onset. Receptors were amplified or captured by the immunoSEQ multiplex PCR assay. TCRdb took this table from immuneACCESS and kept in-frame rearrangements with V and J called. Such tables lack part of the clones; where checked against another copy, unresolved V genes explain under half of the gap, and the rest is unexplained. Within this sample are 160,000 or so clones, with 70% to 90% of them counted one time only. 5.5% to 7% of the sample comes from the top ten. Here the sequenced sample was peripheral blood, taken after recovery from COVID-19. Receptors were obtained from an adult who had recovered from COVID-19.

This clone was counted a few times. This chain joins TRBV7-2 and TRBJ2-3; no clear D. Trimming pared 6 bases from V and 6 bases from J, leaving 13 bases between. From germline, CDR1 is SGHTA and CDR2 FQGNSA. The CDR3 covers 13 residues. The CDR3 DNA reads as TGTGCCAGCAGACGACTGCCCCCGGATACGCAGTATTTT. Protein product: CASRRLPPDTQYF.

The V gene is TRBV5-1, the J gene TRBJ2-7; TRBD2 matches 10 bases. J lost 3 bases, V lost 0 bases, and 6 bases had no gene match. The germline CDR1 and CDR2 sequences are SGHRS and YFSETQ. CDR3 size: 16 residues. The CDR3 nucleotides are TGCGCCAGCAGCTTGGGAAGGCAGCGGGAGGGCTACGAGCAGTACTTC. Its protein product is CASSLGRQREGYEQYF.

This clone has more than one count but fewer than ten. DNA of the CDR3: TGCGCCAGCAGTGTAGGGCGCGGGGCACAACAAGAGACCCAGTACTTC. Translating it yields CASSVGRGAQQETQYF. The V gene is TRBV10-1, the J gene TRBJ2-5; TRBD2 is a possible D gene (6 bases). V was cut by 4 bases and J by 2 bases, with 17 bases left in between. The CDR3 contains 16 residues. Germline CDR1 is WNHNN and CDR2 is SYGVQD (reference sequence).

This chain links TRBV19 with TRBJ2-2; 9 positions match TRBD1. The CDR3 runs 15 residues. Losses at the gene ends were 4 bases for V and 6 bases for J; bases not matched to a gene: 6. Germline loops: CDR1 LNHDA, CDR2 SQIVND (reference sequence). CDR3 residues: CASSTRDRDSGELFF. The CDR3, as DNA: TGTGCCAGTAGTACCCGGGACAGGGACTCCGGGGAGCTGTTTTTT.

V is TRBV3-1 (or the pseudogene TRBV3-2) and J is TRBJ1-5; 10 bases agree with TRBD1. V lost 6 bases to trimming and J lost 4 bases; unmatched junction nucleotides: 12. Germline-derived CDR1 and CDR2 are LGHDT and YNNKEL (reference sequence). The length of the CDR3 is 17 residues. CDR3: CASSQGGQGRLNQPQHF. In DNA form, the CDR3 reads TGTGCCAGCAGTCAGGGGGGACAGGGGAGGTTAAATCAGCCCCAGCATTTT.

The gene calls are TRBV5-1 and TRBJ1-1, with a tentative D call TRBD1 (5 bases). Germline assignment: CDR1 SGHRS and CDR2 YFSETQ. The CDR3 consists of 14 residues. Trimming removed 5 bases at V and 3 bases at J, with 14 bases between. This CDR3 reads CASRDTRVDTEAFF. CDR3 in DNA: TGCGCCAGCAGAGACACCAGGGTTGACACTGAAGCTTTCTTT.

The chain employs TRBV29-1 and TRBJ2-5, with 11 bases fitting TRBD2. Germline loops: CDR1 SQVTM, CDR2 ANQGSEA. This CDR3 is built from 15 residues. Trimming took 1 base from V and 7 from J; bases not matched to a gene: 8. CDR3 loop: CSVEVAGGLLGTQYF. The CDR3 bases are TGCAGCGTTGAAGTAGCGGGGGGGCTATTAGGGACCCAGTACTTC.

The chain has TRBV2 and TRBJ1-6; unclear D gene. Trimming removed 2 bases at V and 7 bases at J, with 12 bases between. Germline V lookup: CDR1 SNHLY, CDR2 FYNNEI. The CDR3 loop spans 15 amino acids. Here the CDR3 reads CASSENGFGNSPLHF. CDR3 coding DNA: TGTGCCAGCAGTGAAAATGGTTTCGGGAATTCACCCCTCCACTTT.

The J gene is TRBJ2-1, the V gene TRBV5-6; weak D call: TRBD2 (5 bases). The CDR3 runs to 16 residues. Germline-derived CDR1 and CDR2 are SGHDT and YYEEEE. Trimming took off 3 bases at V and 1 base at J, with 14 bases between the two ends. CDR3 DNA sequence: TGTGCCAGCAGCTCGAATTTTCGGGGATCCTACAATGAGCAGTTCTTC. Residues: CASSSNFRGSYNEQFF.

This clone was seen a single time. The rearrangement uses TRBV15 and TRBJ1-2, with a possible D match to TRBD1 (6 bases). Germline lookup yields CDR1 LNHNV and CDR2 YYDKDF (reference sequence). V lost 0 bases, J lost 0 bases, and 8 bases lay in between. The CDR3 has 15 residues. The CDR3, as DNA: TGTGCCACCAGCAGAGAGGCAGGGGCTAACTATGGCTACACCTTC. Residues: CATSREAGANYGYTF.

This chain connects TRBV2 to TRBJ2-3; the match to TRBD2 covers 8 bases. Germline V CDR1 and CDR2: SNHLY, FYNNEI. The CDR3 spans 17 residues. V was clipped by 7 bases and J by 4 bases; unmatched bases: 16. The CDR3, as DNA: TGTGCCAGCATCCGTGGGGAGGAGCGGGAGATCGCAGATACGCAGTATTTT. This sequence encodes CASIRGEEREIADTQYF.

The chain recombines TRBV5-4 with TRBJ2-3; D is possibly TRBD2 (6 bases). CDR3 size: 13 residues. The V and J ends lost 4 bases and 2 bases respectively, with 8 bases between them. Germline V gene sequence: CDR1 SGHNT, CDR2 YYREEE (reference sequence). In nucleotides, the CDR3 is TGTGCCAGCAGCCCGGGGGACACAGATACGCAGTATTTT. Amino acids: CASSPGDTDTQYF. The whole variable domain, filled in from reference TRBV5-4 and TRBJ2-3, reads ETGVTQSPTHLIKTRGQQVTLRCSSQSGHNTVSWYQQALGQGPQFIFQYYREEENGRGNFPPRFSGLQFPNYSSELNVNALELDDSALYLCASSPGDTDTQYFGPGTRLTVL.

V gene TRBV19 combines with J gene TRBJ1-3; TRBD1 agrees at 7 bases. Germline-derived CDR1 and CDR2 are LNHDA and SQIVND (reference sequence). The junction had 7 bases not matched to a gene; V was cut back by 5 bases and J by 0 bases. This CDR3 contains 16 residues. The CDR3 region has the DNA TGTGCCAGTAGTCCCGGGACAGCGAGCTCTGGAAACACCATATATTTT. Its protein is CASSPGTASSGNTIYF.

The CDR3 DNA reads as TGCGCCAGCAGCCCACGGGGGATCCGTCCCAATGAGCAGTTCTTC. Residues: CASSPRGIRPNEQFF. The genes are TRBV4-3 and TRBJ2-1, with D perhaps TRBD2 (6 bases). CDR1 LGHNA and CDR2 YSLEER come from the germline V gene. Trimming cost V 4 bases and J 6 bases, with 16 bases left between them. This CDR3 spans 15 amino acids.

CDR3 bases: TGTGCCAGCAGTTTACCAGCCTCCTACAATGAGCAGTTCTTC. It yields the protein CASSLPASYNEQFF. This rearrangement joins TRBV28 to TRBJ2-1, with D unclear. Trimming pared 2 bases from V and 0 bases from J, leaving 5 bases between. Germline CDR1 and CDR2: MDHEN and SYDVKM. This CDR3 contains 14 residues. The full variable domain, with the rest looked up from reference TRBV28 and TRBJ2-1, is DVKVTQSSRYLVKRTGEKVFLECVQDMDHENMFWYRQDPGLGLRLIYFSYDVKMKEKGDIPEGYSVSREKKERFSLILESASTNQTSMYLCASSLPASYNEQFFGPGTRLTVL.

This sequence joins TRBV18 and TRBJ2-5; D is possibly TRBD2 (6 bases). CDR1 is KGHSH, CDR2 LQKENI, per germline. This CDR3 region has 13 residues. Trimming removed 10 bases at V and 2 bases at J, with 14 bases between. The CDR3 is CAIPRELQETQYF. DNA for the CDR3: TGTGCCATTCCCCGGGAGTTACAAGAGACCCAGTACTTC.

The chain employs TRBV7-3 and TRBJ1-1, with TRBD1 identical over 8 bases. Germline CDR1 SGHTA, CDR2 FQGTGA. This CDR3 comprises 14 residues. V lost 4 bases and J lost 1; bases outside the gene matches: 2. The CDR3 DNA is TGTGCCAGCAGCTCCGGACAGGGGAACACTGAAGCTTTCTTT. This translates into CASSSGQGNTEAFF.

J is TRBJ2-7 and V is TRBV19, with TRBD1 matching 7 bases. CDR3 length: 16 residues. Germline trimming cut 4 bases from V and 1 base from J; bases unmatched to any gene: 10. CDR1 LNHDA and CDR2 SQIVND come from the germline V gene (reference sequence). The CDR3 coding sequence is TGTGCCAGTAGTAGCCTCGGGACAGAGACATCCTACGAGCAGTACTTC. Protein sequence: CASSSLGTETSYEQYF.

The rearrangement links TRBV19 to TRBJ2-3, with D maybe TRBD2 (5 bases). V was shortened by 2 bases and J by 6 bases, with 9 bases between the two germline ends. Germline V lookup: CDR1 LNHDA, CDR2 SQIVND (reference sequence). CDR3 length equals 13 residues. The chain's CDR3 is CASSITSLDTQYF. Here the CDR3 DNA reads TGTGCCAGTAGTATAACTAGTCTCGATACGCAGTATTTT.

The CDR3 DNA follows: TGCAGCGTCCTTGATGGTGTTGGCGGGGAGCTGTTTTTT. It translates to CSVLDGVGGELFF. V gene TRBV29-1 combines with J gene TRBJ2-2; D uncertain. Germline loops: CDR1 SQVTM, CDR2 ANQGSEA. The CDR3 is 13 amino acids. V lost 6 bases and J 7 bases, leaving 15 bases between the germline ends.

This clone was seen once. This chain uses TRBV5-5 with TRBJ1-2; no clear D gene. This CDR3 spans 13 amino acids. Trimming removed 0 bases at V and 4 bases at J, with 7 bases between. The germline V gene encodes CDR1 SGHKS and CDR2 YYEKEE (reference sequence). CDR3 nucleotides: TGTGCCAGCAGCTTGGCCGAACGCTATGGCTACACCTTC. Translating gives CASSLAERYGYTF.

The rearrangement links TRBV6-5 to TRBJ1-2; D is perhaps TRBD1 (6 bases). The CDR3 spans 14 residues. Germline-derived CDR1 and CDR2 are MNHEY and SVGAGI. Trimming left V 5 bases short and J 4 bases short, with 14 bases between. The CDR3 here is CASSPGGATYGYTF. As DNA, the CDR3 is TGTGCCAGCAGTCCGGGGGGGGCCACCTATGGCTACACCTTC.

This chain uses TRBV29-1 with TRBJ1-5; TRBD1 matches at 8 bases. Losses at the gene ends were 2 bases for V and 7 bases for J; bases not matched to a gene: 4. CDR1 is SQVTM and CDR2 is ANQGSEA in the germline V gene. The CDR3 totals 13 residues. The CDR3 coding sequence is TGCAGCGTTGAAACAGGGGGAGGACAGCCCCAGCATTTT. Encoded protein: CSVETGGGQPQHF.

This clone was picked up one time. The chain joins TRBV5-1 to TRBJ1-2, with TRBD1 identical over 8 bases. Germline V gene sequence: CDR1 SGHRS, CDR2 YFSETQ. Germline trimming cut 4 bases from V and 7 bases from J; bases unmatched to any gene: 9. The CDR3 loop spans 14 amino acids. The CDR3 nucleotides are TGCGCCAGCAGCACCCAGGACAGGGCGGGTGGCTACACCTTC. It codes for CASSTQDRAGGYTF.

The CDR3 region is CASSWSIRVNTEAFF. CDR3 nucleotide sequence: TGTGCCAGCAGCTGGTCAATCAGGGTTAACACTGAAGCTTTCTTT. This chain joins TRBV3-1 (or the pseudogene TRBV3-2) and TRBJ1-1; D perhaps matches TRBD1 (5 bases). Trimming cost V 5 bases and J 2 bases, with 15 bases left between them. The germline V gene has CDR1 LGHDT and CDR2 YNNKEL (reference sequence). CDR3 length: 15 residues.